This T cell receptor beta chain was documented in a study of regulatory T cells in long-lasting Graves disease. Ten or more counts support this clonotype. Its antigen remains unidentified. Whole-study results and caveats: Comparison showed that persistent patients shared more public clonotypes (under 3,000) than new patients (nearly 1,000). Persistent disease preferred TRBV28, TRBJ1-2 and TRBJ2-5.

Per germline, CDR1 GTSNPN and CDR2 SVGIG (reference sequence). The CDR3 totals 13 residues. The ends were cut back, 2 bases at V and 4 bases at J, with 12 bases in the middle. The time point denotes: newly diagnosed GD, antithyroid drugs for less than 3 months. The TCR library used RNA extracted from PBMCs. Sequencing libraries for TCR beta were prepared with iRepertoire HTBI primers and Arm-PCR of CDR3 regions. In TCRdb, the multiplex PCR reads were re-called with MiXCR into one record per CDR3 protein. The sample lists some 240,000 distinct CDR3 sequences, roughly 18% seen once, with 10% to 15% in the top ten. The data also belong to a second study, concerning T cells in Graves' hyperthyroidism and ophthalmopathy. That work contributes: These patients, aged 18 to 65, had recently diagnosed hyperthyroidism lasting under 2 months.

The V gene is TRBV30, the J gene TRBJ2-7; no clear D. The sequencing here drew on peripheral blood mononuclear cells (PBMCs), taken at new diagnosis, from a patient treated with antithyroid drugs. The receptor's source is a woman aged 25 to 45 with Graves disease. The DNA of the CDR3 is TGTGCCTGGAGTCGAATGGGCCGGTACGAGCAGTACTTC. Translating gives CAWSRMGRYEQYF. The full variable domain, with the rest looked up from reference TRBV30 and TRBJ2-7, is SQTIHQWPATLVQPVGSPLSLECTVEGTSNPNLYWYRQAAGRGLQLLFYSVGIGQISSEVPQNLSASRPQDRQFILSSKKLLLSDSGFYLCAWSRMGRYEQYFGPGTRLTVT.